Included here is one T cell receptor beta chain sequence, with context. These data belong to a study of blood T cell repertoires in COVID-19. The overall study: Donors in the United States, Italy and Spain gave samples during acute or convalescent COVID-19.

Per germline, CDR1 KGHSH and CDR2 LQKENI. V gave up 3 bases and J gave up 4 bases; unmatched junction bases: 4. The CDR3 extends over 16 amino acids. The protocol was immunoSEQ multiplex PCR, while the TCRdb copy is restricted to in-frame clones and leaves out a portion. The sample consists of 120,000 or so clones, around four fifths of them appearing once. Material: peripheral blood. The chain is built from TRBV18 and TRBJ2-1; 12 bases agree with TRBD2. The origin of this receptor is a human donor in a cohort sampled during active COVID-19. The CDR3 region has the DNA TGTGCCAGCTCACCGAATGGACTAGCGGGGTACAATGAGCAGTTCTTC. Translated: CASSPNGLAGYNEQFF.